A selection of T cell receptor beta chains follows, all from one sample in a study of blood T cell repertoires in COVID-19. TCRdb's table, derived via immunoSEQ multiplex PCR, lists solely in-frame clones and lacks some. The sample includes around 120,000 clones, about 74% of them seen just once. The sample consisted of peripheral blood. The receptors come from a man between 65 and 79 years old with acute or convalescent COVID-19. CDR3s leave out the opening cysteine and the closing phenylalanine or tryptophan.

length	V	CDR3
14	TRBV4-1	ASSHGIAGDADTQY
12	TRBV5-1	ASSPGTVNEKLF
12	TRBV4-2	ASSQDPEPGELF
18	TRBV10-3	AISESGGTGGRLVMETQY
15	TRBV5-1	ASSLAASGSASYEQY
12	TRBV5-1	ASIDPRNTGELF
13	TRBV7-9	ASSSQGAGTGELF
13	TRBV5-6	ASSARQGRGEKLF
13	TRBV2	ASSDPTGDKNIQY
13	TRBV11-3	ASSTTSGATRELF
13	TRBV19	ASSLTGTGNEKLF
16	TRBV5-8	ASSLYKGAAGITDTQY
13	TRBV7-8	ASSFSGGSNQPQH
13	TRBV11-2	ASSLWDTTTGELF
14	TRBV7-2	ASSLSRAGGYTEAF
12	TRBV6-4	ASSDSDRGTEAF
12	TRBV5-6	ASSLQQGPETQY
12	TRBV7-2	ASSRRGGRETQY
13	TRBV7-8	ASSSAGLAGDEQY
13	TRBV7-7	ASSPVAGGADTQY
13	TRBV5-1	ASSPLAGASYEQY
13	TRBV5-4	ASSPGLTGSSPLH
11	TRBV7-2	ASSGGITYEQY